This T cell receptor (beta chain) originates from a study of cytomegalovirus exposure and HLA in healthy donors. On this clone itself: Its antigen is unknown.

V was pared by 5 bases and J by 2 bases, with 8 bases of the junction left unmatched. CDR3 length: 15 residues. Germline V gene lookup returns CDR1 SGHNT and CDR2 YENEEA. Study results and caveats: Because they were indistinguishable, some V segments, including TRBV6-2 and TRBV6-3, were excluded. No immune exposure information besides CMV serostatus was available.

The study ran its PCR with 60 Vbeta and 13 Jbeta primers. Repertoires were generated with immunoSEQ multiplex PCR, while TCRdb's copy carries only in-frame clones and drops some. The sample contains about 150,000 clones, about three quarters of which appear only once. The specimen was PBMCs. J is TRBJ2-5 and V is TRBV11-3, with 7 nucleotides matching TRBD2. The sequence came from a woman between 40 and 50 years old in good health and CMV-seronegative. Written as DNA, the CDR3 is TGTGCCAGCAGCCATGAGGCTAGCGGACAAGAGACCCAGTACTTC. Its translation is CASSHEASGQETQYF.